This TCR beta chain was recorded in a study of breast tumors, draining lymph nodes, adjacent tissues. In regard to this clonotype: No antigen is known for it.

The study's findings and limits: Luminal-like breast cancer showed significantly higher tumor–nontumor repertoire similarity than basal-like. Tumors had less TCR diversity than lymph nodes, more than nontumor tissue.

In TCRdb, the multiplex PCR reads were re-called with MiXCR into one record per CDR3 protein. This sample has approximately 52,000 distinct CDR3 sequences, with less than 55% found just once. The V gene lost 5 bases and the J gene lost 4 bases, with 6 bases spanning the gap. CDR3 size: 13 residues. Per the germline V gene, CDR1 is SGHTA and CDR2 is FQGNSA. The specimen was breast tumor tissue. This TCR was sampled from a female donor with breast cancer. Some clones in this sample may be carry-over from other donors' samples. This chain connects TRBV7-2 to TRBJ2-6; D uncertain. The CDR3 coding sequence is TGTGCCAGCAGCGCAGGCGGGGCCAACGTCCTGACTTTC. Its protein is CASSAGGANVLTF. The complete variable domain, with remaining parts taken from reference TRBV7-2 and TRBJ2-6, reads GAGVSQSPSNKVTEKGKDVELRCDPISGHTALYWYRQSLGQGLEFLIYFQGNSAPDKSGLPSDRFSAERTGGSVSTLTIQRTQQEDSAVYLCASSAGGANVLTFGAGSRLTVL.